The rows below give T cell receptor beta chains drawn from one sample of a study of beta chain features in type 1 diabetes. The method was immunoSEQ multiplex PCR; TCRdb's version includes in-frame clones alone and lacks a portion of them. Found here are roughly 400,000 clones, over 9% of them singletons; the top ten hold approximately 0.55%. The sequenced material came from central memory CD4+ T cells from blood. Source of these receptors: a man aged 25 to 40 with type 1 diabetes. CDR3s include the opening cysteine and the closing phenylalanine or tryptophan. Fields, in order: CDR3 protein, CDR3 DNA, clone size, D gene, J gene, V gene. The D gene is left open where the match is weak. Clone size is not always given. Where it is, it says once, few, many or a class for expanded clones.

CASSLVWSSNQPQHF,TGTGCCAGCAGCTTAGTGTGGAGTAGCAATCAGCCCCAGCATTTT,few,.,TRBJ1-5,TRBV7-9
CASSYQTSGSREQYF,TGTGCCAGCAGTTACCAGACTAGCGGGAGTCGCGAGCAGTACTTC,.,TRBD2,TRBJ2-7,TRBV6-5
CASSSQQQQETQYF,TGTGCCAGCAGCTCCCAACAGCAACAAGAGACCCAGTACTTC,.,.,TRBJ2-5,TRBV5-4
CSVGGGGRTEAFF,TGCAGCGTTGGAGGGGGGGGAAGGACTGAAGCTTTCTTT,few,.,TRBJ1-1,TRBV29-1
CASSQDSEGYYEQYF,TGTGCCAGCAGCCAAGATTCGGAGGGGTACTACGAGCAGTACTTC,many,.,TRBJ2-7,TRBV4-2
CASSAGTANTGELFF,TGTGCCAGCAGTGCCGGGACAGCGAACACCGGGGAGCTGTTTTTT,many,TRBD1,TRBJ2-2,TRBV28
CASNDQTRGYEQYF,TGTGCCAGCAACGACCAGACTAGAGGCTACGAGCAGTACTTC,few,.,TRBJ2-7,TRBV5-6
CASSIGRGRIHNEQFF,TGTGCCAGTAGTATAGGCAGGGGGCGGATACATAATGAGCAGTTCTTC,.,TRBD1,TRBJ2-1,TRBV19
CSVEEGSDWTDTQYF,TGCAGCGTTGAAGAGGGGTCAGATTGGACGGATACGCAGTATTTT,.,.,TRBJ2-3,TRBV29-1
CASSLPSGETQYF,TGCGCCAGCAGCTTGCCTAGCGGAGAGACCCAGTACTTC,.,TRBD2,TRBJ2-5,TRBV5-1
CASSPTDSIGTSPLHF,TGTGCCAGCAGTCCGACGGACAGTATCGGCACTTCACCCCTCCACTTT,.,.,TRBJ1-6,TRBV28
CAWKSGGYYEQYF,TGTGCCTGGAAATCTGGGGGTTACTACGAGCAGTACTTC,few,.,TRBJ2-7,TRBV30
CASSWSRDSDEKLFF,TGCGCCAGCAGCTGGTCCAGGGATTCGGATGAAAAACTGTTTTTT,few,.,TRBJ1-4,TRBV5-1
CASSYPEFREQFF,TGTGCCAGCAGTTACCCGGAATTCAGGGAGCAGTTCTTC,few,.,TRBJ2-1,TRBV6-5
CASSMVGYSGANVLTF,TGTGCCAGTAGTATGGTTGGCTACTCTGGGGCCAACGTCCTGACTTTC,.,.,TRBJ2-6,TRBV19
CASSTRGDSYEQYF,TGTGCCAGCAGTACCCGGGGGGATTCCTACGAGCAGTACTTC,few,TRBD2,TRBJ2-7,TRBV6-1
CASSQGWGEDTGELFF,TGTGCCAGCAGCCAAGGCTGGGGGGAAGACACCGGGGAGCTGTTTTTT,.,.,TRBJ2-2,TRBV4-2
CASSPLSGRAGELFF,TGCGCCAGCAGCCCACTTAGCGGGAGGGCCGGGGAGCTGTTTTTT,many,TRBD2,TRBJ2-2,TRBV4-1
CASSFVGGPSDTQYF,TGTGCCAGCAGCTTTGTGGGAGGGCCATCAGATACGCAGTATTTT,.,TRBD2,TRBJ2-3,TRBV11-2
CASSQVETGSHGYTF,TGTGCCAGCAGCCAAGTAGAGACAGGGTCCCATGGCTACACCTTC,few,TRBD1,TRBJ1-2,TRBV4-2
CASSSQNNQPQHF,TGTGCCAGCAGTTCCCAAAATAATCAGCCCCAGCATTTT,.,.,TRBJ1-5,TRBV6-5
CASSSQGGKRTQYF,TGTGCCAGCAGCTCCCAGGGTGGTAAGAGGACCCAGTACTTC,few,.,TRBJ2-5,TRBV7-2
CASSVVDTGTEAFF,TGTGCCAGCAGCGTAGTGGACACCGGCACTGAAGCTTTCTTT,.,.,TRBJ1-1,TRBV9
CASSSGQARTASYGYTF,TGTGCCAGCAGTTCAGGACAGGCTAGGACGGCCTCCTATGGCTACACCTTC,few,TRBD1,TRBJ1-2,TRBV5-4
CASSSQGQGETEAFF,TGTGCCAGCAGCTCGCAGGGACAGGGAGAAACTGAAGCTTTCTTT,few,TRBD1,TRBJ1-1,TRBV7-3
CASSREKTGGTEAFF,TGTGCCAGCAGCCGGGAGAAGACAGGGGGCACTGAAGCTTTCTTT,few,TRBD1,TRBJ1-1,TRBV4-2
CSVGQGDQPQHF,TGCAGCGTGGGACAGGGGGATCAGCCCCAGCATTTT,few,TRBD1,TRBJ1-5,TRBV29-1
CASSQLGQTNTGELFF,TGCGCCAGCAGTCAGTTGGGACAGACGAACACCGGGGAGCTGTTTTTT,few,TRBD1,TRBJ2-2,TRBV23-1
CASSISGTGTYEQYF,TGTGCCAGTAGTATCTCCGGGACAGGGACCTACGAGCAGTACTTC,many,TRBD1,TRBJ2-7,TRBV19
CASSLPYTGTGRPQHF,TGTGCCAGCAGTTTACCATATACAGGGACGGGCCGGCCCCAGCATTTT,.,.,TRBJ1-5,TRBV28
CASSSQGGTYEQYF,TGCGCCAGCAGCTCCCAGGGGGGGACCTACGAGCAGTACTTC,.,.,TRBJ2-7,TRBV5-1
CATGTGGIVGGYTF,TGTGCCACCGGGACAGGGGGCATAGTTGGTGGCTACACCTTC,.,TRBD1,TRBJ1-2,TRBV19
CASSTGQGRSRVEAFF,TGTGCCAGTAGTACCGGACAGGGGCGATCAAGGGTTGAAGCTTTCTTT,few,TRBD1,TRBJ1-1,TRBV19
CASYRGAGEQYF,TGTGCCAGTTACAGGGGGGCAGGCGAGCAGTACTTC,.,TRBD1,TRBJ2-7,TRBV28
CASYESNQPQHF,TGTGCCAGCTATGAGAGCAATCAGCCCCAGCATTTT,.,.,TRBJ1-5,TRBV28
CASSSGTGLGYEKLFF,TGTGCCAGCAGTTCCGGGACAGGGCTCGGTTATGAAAAACTGTTTTTT,.,TRBD1,TRBJ1-4,TRBV28
CASSTRQGASNEQFF,TGTGCCAGCTCAACCAGACAGGGGGCTAGTAATGAGCAGTTCTTC,few,TRBD1,TRBJ2-1,TRBV18
CASSRYRGPANTGELFF,TGTGCCAGCAGCCGTTACAGGGGCCCTGCGAACACCGGGGAGCTGTTTTTT,.,TRBD1,TRBJ2-2,TRBV5-6
CASSGGSDYGYTF,TGTGCCAGCAGTGGGGGCTCAGACTATGGCTACACCTTC,.,.,TRBJ1-2,TRBV2
CASSLFTGTDTQYF,TGTGCCAGCAGCTTATTCACAGGGACAGATACGCAGTATTTT,few,.,TRBJ2-3,TRBV7-3
CASRTSGTGTDTQYF,TGTGCCAGCAGAACTTCAGGGACAGGGACAGATACGCAGTATTTT,few,TRBD1,TRBJ2-3,TRBV28
CASSPGRTNEQFF,TGTGCCAGCAGCCCGGGACGGACTAATGAGCAGTTCTTC,many,.,TRBJ2-1,TRBV7-8
CASSVLAGVTVMFF,TGTGCCAGTAGTGTTCTAGCGGGAGTAACGGTGATGTTCTTC,.,TRBD2,TRBJ2-1,TRBV19
CASSLVTSANNEQFF,TGCGCCAGCAGCTTGGTGACATCGGCTAACAATGAGCAGTTCTTC,few,.,TRBJ2-1,TRBV5-1
CASSIGFGEQYF,TGTGCCAGTAGTATCGGGTTCGGTGAGCAGTACTTC,many,.,TRBJ2-7,TRBV19
CASSTTEGTFETDTQYF,TGTGCCAGCAGTACAACGGAAGGGACCTTCGAAACAGATACGCAGTATTTT,.,.,TRBJ2-3,TRBV28
CASSQETTGFSGNTIYF,TGTGCCAGCAGCCAAGAAACCACAGGGTTCTCTGGAAACACCATATATTTT,.,.,TRBJ1-3,TRBV4-2
CASTDGDEQYF,TGTGCCAGTACGGACGGGGACGAGCAGTACTTC,.,.,TRBJ2-7,TRBV7-2
CAWSEPGLMSYEQYF,TGTGCCTGGAGTGAACCGGGACTAATGAGCTACGAGCAGTACTTC,.,TRBD2,TRBJ2-7,TRBV30
CASSLSAGGPTKQFF,TGTGCCAGCAGCTTATCGGCGGGAGGGCCTACAAAGCAGTTCTTC,few,TRBD2,TRBJ2-1,TRBV7-2
CATTGRGGLPNYGYTF,TGTGCCACCACCGGGCGGGGGGGCCTTCCTAACTATGGCTACACCTTC,.,.,TRBJ1-2,TRBV10-3
CASSLDIGGRYGHEQYF,TGTGCCAGCAGCTTAGATATCGGGGGCCGATATGGCCACGAGCAGTACTTC,.,.,TRBJ2-7,TRBV11-2
CASSSPALGNEQFF,TGTGCCAGCAGCTCTCCTGCTCTGGGCAATGAGCAGTTCTTC,many,.,TRBJ2-1,TRBV7-6
CASSTGLAGVAYEQYF,TGTGCCAGCAGCACGGGACTAGCGGGAGTAGCCTACGAGCAGTACTTC,few,TRBD2,TRBJ2-7,TRBV7-2
CASSLAQGSEQYF,TGTGCCAGCAGCTTAGCACAGGGATCCGAGCAGTACTTC,.,.,TRBJ2-7,TRBV7-6
CASSPRRNTEAFF,TGTGCCAGCAGTCCACGGAGGAACACTGAAGCTTTCTTT,many,.,TRBJ1-1,TRBV28
CASSQELNEKLFF,TGTGCCAGCTCCCAGGAATTAAATGAAAAACTGTTTTTT,.,.,TRBJ1-4,TRBV18